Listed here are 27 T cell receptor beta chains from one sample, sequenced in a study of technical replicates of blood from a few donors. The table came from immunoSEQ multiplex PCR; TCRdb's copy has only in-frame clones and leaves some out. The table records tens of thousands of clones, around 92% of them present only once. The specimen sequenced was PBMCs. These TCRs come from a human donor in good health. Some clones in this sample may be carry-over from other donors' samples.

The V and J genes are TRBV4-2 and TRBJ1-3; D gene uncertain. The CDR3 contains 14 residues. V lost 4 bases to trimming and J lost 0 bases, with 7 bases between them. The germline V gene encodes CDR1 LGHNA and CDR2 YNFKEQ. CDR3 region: CASSPGGSGNTIYF. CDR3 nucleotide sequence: TGTGCCAGCAGCCCGGGTGGCTCTGGAAACACCATATATTTT.

This CDR3 is CASSLQEGSPLHF. The CDR3 nucleotides are TGTGCCAGCAGCTTACAGGAAGGCTCACCCCTCCACTTT. The rearrangement uses TRBV11-2 and TRBJ1-6; D is uncertain. With 2 bases removed from V and 10 bases from J, the gap between germline ends came to 9 bases. The length of the CDR3 is 13 residues. Germline assignment: CDR1 SGHAT and CDR2 FQNNGV.

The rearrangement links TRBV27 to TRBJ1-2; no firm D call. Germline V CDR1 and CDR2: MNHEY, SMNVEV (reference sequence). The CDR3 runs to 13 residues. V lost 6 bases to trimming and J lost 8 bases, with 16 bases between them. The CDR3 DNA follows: TGTGCCAGCAGCCGTTGGTTCCTAGAGGGCTACACCTTC. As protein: CASSRWFLEGYTF.

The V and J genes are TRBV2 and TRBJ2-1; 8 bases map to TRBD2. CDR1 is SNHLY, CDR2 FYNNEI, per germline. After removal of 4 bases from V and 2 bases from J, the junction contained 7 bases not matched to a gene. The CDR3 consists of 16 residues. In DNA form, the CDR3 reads TGTGCCAGCAGTGCCCGACTAGCGAGGACCTACAATGAGCAGTTCTTC. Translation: CASSARLARTYNEQFF.

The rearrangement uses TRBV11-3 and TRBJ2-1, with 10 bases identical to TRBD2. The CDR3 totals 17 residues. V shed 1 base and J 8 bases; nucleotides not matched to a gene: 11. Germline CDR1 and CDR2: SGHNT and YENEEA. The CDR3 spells CASSLGLAGGVMDEQFF. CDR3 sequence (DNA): TGTGCCAGCAGCTTAGGCTTAGCGGGAGGAGTCATGGATGAGCAGTTCTTC.

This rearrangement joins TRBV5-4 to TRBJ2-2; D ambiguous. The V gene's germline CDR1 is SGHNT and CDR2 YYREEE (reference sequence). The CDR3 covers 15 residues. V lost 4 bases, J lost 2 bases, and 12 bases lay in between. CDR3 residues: CASSPDFLNTGELFF. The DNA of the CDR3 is TGTGCCAGCAGCCCCGACTTTCTCAACACCGGGGAGCTGTTTTTT.

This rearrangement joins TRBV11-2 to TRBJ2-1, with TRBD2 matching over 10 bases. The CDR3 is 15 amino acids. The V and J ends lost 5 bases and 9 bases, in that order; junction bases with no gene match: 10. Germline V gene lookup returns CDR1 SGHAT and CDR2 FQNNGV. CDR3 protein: CASSIPGLATIEQFF. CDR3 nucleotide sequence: TGTGCCAGCAGCATTCCGGGACTAGCGACAATTGAGCAGTTCTTC.

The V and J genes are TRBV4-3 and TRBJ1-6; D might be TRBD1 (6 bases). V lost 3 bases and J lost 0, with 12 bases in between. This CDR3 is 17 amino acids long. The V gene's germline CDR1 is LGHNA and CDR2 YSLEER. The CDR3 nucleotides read TGCGCCAGCAGCCAGGCCACAGGGAGCTCCTATAATTCACCCCTCCACTTT. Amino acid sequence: CASSQATGSSYNSPLHF.

CDR3 sequence: CASSKQSSYNEQFF. DNA for the CDR3: TGTGCCAGCAGCAAACAGAGCTCCTACAATGAGCAGTTCTTC. J is TRBJ2-1 and V is TRBV14; no clear D. This CDR3 contains 14 residues. CDR1 is SGHDN, CDR2 FVKESK, per germline. V was shortened by 5 bases and J by 0 bases, with 8 bases between the two germline ends.

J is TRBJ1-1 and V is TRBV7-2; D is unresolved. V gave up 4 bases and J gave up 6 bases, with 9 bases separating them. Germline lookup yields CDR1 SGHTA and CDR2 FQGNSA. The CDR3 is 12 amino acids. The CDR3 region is CASSSQRPEAFF. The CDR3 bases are TGTGCCAGCAGCTCCCAGCGCCCTGAAGCTTTCTTT.

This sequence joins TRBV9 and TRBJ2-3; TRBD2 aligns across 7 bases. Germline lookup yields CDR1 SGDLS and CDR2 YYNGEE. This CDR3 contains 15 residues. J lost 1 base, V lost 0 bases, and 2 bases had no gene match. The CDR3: CASSVVAGGTDTQYF. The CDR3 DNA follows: TGTGCCAGCAGCGTAGTGGCGGGGGGCACAGATACGCAGTATTTT.

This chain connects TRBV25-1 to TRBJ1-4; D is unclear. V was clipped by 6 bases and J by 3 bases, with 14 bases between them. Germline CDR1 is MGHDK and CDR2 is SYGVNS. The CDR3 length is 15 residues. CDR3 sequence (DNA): TGTGCCAGCAGCGAACTAGAGCCAGCTAATGAAAAACTGTTTTTT. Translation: CASSELEPANEKLFF.

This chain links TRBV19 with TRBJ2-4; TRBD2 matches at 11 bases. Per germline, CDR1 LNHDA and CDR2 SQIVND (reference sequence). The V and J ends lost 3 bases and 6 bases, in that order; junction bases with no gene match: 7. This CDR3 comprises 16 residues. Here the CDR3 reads CASSMELAGVRNIQYF. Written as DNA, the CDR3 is TGTGCCAGTAGTATGGAACTAGCGGGAGTCAGAAACATTCAGTACTTC.

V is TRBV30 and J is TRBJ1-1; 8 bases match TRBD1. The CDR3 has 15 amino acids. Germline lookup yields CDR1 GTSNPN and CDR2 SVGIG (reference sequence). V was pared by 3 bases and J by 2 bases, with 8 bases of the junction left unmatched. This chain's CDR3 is CAWREPTGDNTEAFF. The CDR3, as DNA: TGTGCCTGGAGAGAACCGACAGGGGACAACACTGAAGCTTTCTTT.

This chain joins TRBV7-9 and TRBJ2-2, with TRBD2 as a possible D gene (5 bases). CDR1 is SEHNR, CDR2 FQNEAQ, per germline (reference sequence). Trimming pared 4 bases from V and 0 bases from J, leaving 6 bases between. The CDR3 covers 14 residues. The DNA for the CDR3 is TGTGCCAGCAGCTCGCGGGCGAACACCGGGGAGCTGTTTTTT. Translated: CASSSRANTGELFF.

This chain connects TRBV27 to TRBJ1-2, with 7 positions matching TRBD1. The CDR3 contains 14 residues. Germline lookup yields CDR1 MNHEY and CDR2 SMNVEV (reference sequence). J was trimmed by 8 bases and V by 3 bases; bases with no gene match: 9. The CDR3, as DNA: TGTGCCAGCAGTTTTCACGAGGGGGCGGGAGGCTACACCTTC. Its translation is CASSFHEGAGGYTF.

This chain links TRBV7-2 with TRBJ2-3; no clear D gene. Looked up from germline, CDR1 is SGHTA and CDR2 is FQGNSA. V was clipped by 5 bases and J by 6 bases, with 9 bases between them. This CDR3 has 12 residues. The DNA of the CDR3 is TGTGCCAGCAGCCCAACGAGGGATACGCAGTATTTT. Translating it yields CASSPTRDTQYF.

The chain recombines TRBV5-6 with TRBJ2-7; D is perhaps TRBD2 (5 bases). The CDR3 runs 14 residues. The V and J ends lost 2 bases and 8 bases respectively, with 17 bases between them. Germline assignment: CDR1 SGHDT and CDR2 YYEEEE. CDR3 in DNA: TGTGCCAGCAGCTTTGAGGGAAAGACACATCAGCAGTACTTC. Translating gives CASSFEGKTHQQYF.

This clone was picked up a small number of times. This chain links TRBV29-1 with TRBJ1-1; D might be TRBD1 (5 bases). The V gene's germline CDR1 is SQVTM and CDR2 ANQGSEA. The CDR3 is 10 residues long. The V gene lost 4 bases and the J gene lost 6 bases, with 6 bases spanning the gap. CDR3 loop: CSVGQSEAFF. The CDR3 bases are TGCAGCGTTGGACAGTCTGAAGCTTTCTTT.

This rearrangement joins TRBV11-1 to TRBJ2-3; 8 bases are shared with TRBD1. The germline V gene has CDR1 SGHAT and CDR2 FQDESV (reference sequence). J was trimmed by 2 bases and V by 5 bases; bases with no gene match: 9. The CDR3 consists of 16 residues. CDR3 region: CASSRRTGRDTDTQYF. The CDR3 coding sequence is TGTGCCAGCAGCCGCAGGACAGGGAGAGACACAGATACGCAGTATTTT.

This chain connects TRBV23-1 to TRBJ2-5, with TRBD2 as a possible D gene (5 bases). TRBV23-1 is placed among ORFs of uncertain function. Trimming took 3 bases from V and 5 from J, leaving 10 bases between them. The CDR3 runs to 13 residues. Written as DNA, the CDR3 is TGCGCCAGCAGTCAGGCTAGGGAGGAGACCCAGTACTTC. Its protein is CASSQAREETQYF.

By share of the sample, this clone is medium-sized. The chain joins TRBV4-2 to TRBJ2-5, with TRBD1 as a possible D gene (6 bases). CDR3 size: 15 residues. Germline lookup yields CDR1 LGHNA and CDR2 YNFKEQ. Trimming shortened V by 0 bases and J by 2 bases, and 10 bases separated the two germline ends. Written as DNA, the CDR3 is TGTGCCAGCAGCCAAGATGGGCAGGGGCAAGAGACCCAGTACTTC. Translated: CASSQDGQGQETQYF.

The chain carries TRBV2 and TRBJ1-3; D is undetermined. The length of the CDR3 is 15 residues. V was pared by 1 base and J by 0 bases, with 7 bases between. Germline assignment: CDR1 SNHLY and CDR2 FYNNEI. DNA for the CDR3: TGTGCCAGCAGTGAAGGTTCGTCCTCTGGAAACACCATATATTTT. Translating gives CASSEGSSSGNTIYF.

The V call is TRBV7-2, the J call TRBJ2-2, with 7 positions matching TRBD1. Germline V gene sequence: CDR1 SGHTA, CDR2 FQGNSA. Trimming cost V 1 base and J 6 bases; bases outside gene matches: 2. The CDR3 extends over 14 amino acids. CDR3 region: CASSLGQGPGELFF. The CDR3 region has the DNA TGTGCCAGCAGCTTAGGACAGGGCCCCGGGGAGCTGTTTTTT.

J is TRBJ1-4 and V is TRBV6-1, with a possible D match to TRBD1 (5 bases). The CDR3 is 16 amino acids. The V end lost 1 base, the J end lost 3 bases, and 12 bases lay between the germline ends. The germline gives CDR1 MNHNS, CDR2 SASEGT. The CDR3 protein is CASSEGWGKPNEKLFF. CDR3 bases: TGTGCCAGCAGTGAAGGTTGGGGCAAACCTAATGAAAAACTGTTTTTT.

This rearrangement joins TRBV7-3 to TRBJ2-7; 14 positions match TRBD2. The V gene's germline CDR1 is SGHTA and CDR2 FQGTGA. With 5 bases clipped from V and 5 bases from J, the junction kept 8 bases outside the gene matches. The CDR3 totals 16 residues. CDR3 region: CASSPAGLAGGHEQYF. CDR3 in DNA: TGTGCCAGCAGCCCCGCCGGACTAGCGGGAGGCCACGAGCAGTACTTC.

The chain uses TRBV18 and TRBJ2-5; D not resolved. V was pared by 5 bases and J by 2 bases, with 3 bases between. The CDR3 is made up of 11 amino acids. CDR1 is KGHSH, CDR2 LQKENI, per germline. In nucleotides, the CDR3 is TGTGCCAGCTCATCGCAAGAGACCCAGTACTTC. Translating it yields CASSSQETQYF.